These 28 T cell receptor beta chains came from one sample sequenced in a study of PD-1 blockade in mismatch repair-deficient tumors. Data came from immunoSEQ multiplex PCR; TCRdb stores just in-frame clones and leaves some out. This sample yields tens of thousands of clones, of which about 83% are seen a single time; roughly 18% belongs to the top ten. The sequences come from peripheral blood, collected 2 weeks after starting pembrolizumab. Receptor source: an adult with mismatch repair-deficient cancer.

This chain joins TRBV30 and TRBJ2-3, with 7 nucleotides matching TRBD1. The trim removed 5 bases at V and 6 bases at J, leaving 8 bases unmatched. The CDR3 totals 13 residues. Germline CDR1 reads GTSNPN; CDR2 reads SVGIG (reference sequence). The CDR3 protein is CAWGTVSRDTQYF. CDR3 bases: TGTGCCTGGGGGACAGTAAGTAGGGATACGCAGTATTTT. The whole variable domain, filled in from reference TRBV30 and TRBJ2-3, reads SQTIHQWPATLVQPVGSPLSLECTVEGTSNPNLYWYRQAAGRGLQLLFYSVGIGQISSEVPQNLSASRPQDRQFILSSKKLLLSDSGFYLCAWGTVSRDTQYFGPGTRLTVL.

In this sample, this clone turned up a few times. V usage is TRBV19 and J usage is TRBJ2-1; D assignment may be TRBD1 or TRBD2 (6 bases each). Looked up from germline, CDR1 is LNHDA and CDR2 is SQIVND (reference sequence). The CDR3 loop spans 14 amino acids. V was trimmed by 5 bases and J by 7 bases, leaving 15 bases between them. The CDR3 here is CASSLDSRGNEQFF. The CDR3 DNA reads TGTGCCAGTAGTCTGGACAGCCGGGGGAATGAGCAGTTCTTC.

This chain uses TRBV27 with TRBJ2-2, with a weak D call TRBD2 (5 bases). The CDR3 loop spans 16 amino acids. Between the trimmed V and J ends, which lost 5 bases and 4 bases, there was a span of 17 bases. The germline gives CDR1 MNHEY, CDR2 SMNVEV (reference sequence). The CDR3 nucleotides read TGTGCCAGCAGTCTATTAGCCCCCGAGGGCACCGGGGAGCTGTTTTTT. Protein sequence: CASSLLAPEGTGELFF.

For the CDR3, the DNA is TGTGCCAGCAGCCCCCAGTATTTGGAAGAGATAACCCAGTACTTC. Translated, it gives CASSPQYLEEITQYF. The V gene is TRBV7-8, the J gene TRBJ2-5, with D uncertain. V lost 5 bases, J lost 8 bases, and 21 bases lay in between. The CDR3 is 15 amino acids. The germline V gene has CDR1 SGHVS and CDR2 FQNEAQ.

The chain links TRBV9 to TRBJ1-2; D gene ambiguous. The CDR3 contains 15 residues. Germline V gene data show CDR1 as SGDLS and CDR2 as YYNGEE. V dropped 3 bases and J dropped 0 bases, with 12 bases sitting between them. The CDR3 is CASSARIDSNYGYTF. In DNA form, the CDR3 reads TGTGCCAGCAGCGCCAGGATAGATTCTAACTATGGCTACACCTTC.

The rearrangement uses TRBV5-8 and TRBJ2-7; 9 nucleotides line up with TRBD1. CDR1 SGHTS and CDR2 YDEGEE come from the germline V gene. The CDR3 length is 15 residues. V was pared by 4 bases and J by 1 base, with 6 bases of the junction left unmatched. This chain's CDR3 is CASSNPGTGSYEQYF. CDR3 nucleotide sequence: TGTGCCAGCAGCAATCCCGGGACAGGGTCCTACGAGCAGTACTTC.

The rearrangement uses TRBV6-1 and TRBJ1-2; D gene uncertain. The CDR3 covers 13 residues. Germline V lookup: CDR1 MNHNS, CDR2 SASEGT. The germline V and J ends were trimmed by 3 bases and 5 bases, with 10 bases remaining between them. The CDR3 DNA sequence: TGTGCCAGCAGTGAGAGGCAACCATATGGCTACACCTTC. Its translation is CASSERQPYGYTF.

The chain links TRBV6-1 to TRBJ2-7; D remains ambiguous. This CDR3 spans 14 amino acids. CDR1 MNHNS and CDR2 SASEGT come from the germline V gene. The V gene lost 5 bases and the J gene lost 4 bases, with 15 bases spanning the gap. The CDR3 bases are TGTGCCAGCAGTTCCCGTTCGCGAGTATACGAGCAGTACTTC. As protein: CASSSRSRVYEQYF.

The rearrangement joins TRBV12-5 to TRBJ1-1, with TRBD1 identical over 8 bases. Trimming took 4 bases from V and 1 from J; bases not matched to a gene: 2. This CDR3 has 14 residues. Germline-derived CDR1 and CDR2 are LGHNT and FRNRAP. CDR3 bases: TGTGCTAGTGGTTCTGGGACAGGGAACACTGAAGCTTTCTTT. Translating it yields CASGSGTGNTEAFF.

The chain uses TRBV18 and TRBJ1-3, with D uncertain. Germline V gene sequence: CDR1 KGHSH, CDR2 LQKENI. Trimming stripped 3 bases from V and 0 bases from J, with 12 bases between. This CDR3 spans 16 amino acids. In DNA form, the CDR3 reads TGTGCCAGCTCACCGGGTCCGCCATCCTCTGGAAACACCATATATTTT. It is translated as CASSPGPPSSGNTIYF.

The chain employs TRBV10-3 and TRBJ2-5; TRBD1 matches 8 bases. Near its end, the DNA agrees better with TRBJ2-7, so the J call may be wrong. Germline V CDR1 and CDR2: ENHRY, SYGVKD. This CDR3 contains 14 residues. The CDR3 DNA is TGTGCCATCAGTGAGCGAGGACAGGGCTACGAGCAGTACTTC. Translated, it gives CAISERGQGYEQYF.

The sample holds a few counts of this clone. The chain recombines TRBV7-9 with TRBJ2-1, with 9 bases identical to TRBD2. The CDR3 is 14 residues long. With 2 bases clipped from V and 9 bases from J, the junction kept 5 bases outside the gene matches. Germline V gene data show CDR1 as SEHNR and CDR2 as FQNEAQ (reference sequence). The CDR3 nucleotides are TGTGCCAGCAGCTTATTGCTTAGCGGGAGTGAGCAGTTCTTC. Its protein product is CASSLLLSGSEQFF. The full variable domain, its missing parts supplied by reference TRBV7-9 and TRBJ2-1, is DTGVSQNPRHKITKRGQNVTFRCDPISEHNRLYWYRQTLGQGPEFLTYFQNEAQLEKSRLLSDRFSAERPKGSFSTLEIQRTEQGDSAMYLCASSLLLSGSEQFFGPGTRLTVL.

This clone has a single count. The chain has TRBV5-1 and TRBJ2-2; D is unclear. Trimming took off 2 bases at V and 1 base at J, with 9 bases between the two ends. This CDR3 region has 15 residues. The germline V gene encodes CDR1 SGHRS and CDR2 YFSETQ. CDR3 residues: CASSLYTENTGELFF. The CDR3 DNA follows: TGCGCCAGCAGCTTATATACAGAGAACACCGGGGAGCTGTTTTTT.

This clone was seen just once. The gene calls are TRBV6-1 and TRBJ1-5; D is undetermined. The CDR3 is made up of 16 amino acids. The germline gives CDR1 MNHNS, CDR2 SASEGT. V lost 4 bases and J lost 0, with 13 bases in between. The CDR3 DNA reads TGTGCCAGCAGTGGAGGTTCCCACAATAGCAATCAGCCCCAGCATTTT. It yields the protein CASSGGSHNSNQPQHF.

V is TRBV18 and J is TRBJ2-7; the D gene is possibly TRBD1 (8 bases). The CDR3 totals 14 residues. The V end was cut by 3 bases, the J end by 3 bases, with 12 bases between. The V gene's germline CDR1 is KGHSH and CDR2 LQKENI. CDR3 DNA: TGTGCCAGCTCACCGGGGGGGACAGGCTACGAGCAGTACTTC. Residues: CASSPGGTGYEQYF.

This rearrangement joins TRBV19 to TRBJ2-3, with 9 nucleotides matching TRBD2. Germline V CDR1 and CDR2: LNHDA, SQIVND (reference sequence). The V segment lost 4 bases and the J segment 3 bases; nucleotides outside the gene matches: 11. CDR3 length: 17 residues. This CDR3 is CASSSQLASGMTDTQYF. The CDR3 nucleotides are TGTGCCAGTAGTAGCCAATTGGCTAGCGGGATGACAGATACGCAGTATTTT.

This clone is medium-sized (0.01 to 0.1%) in the sample. This chain connects TRBV9 to TRBJ2-7; 8 positions match TRBD2. The ends lost 1 base at V and 5 bases at J; junction bases unmatched: 8. CDR3 length equals 15 residues. Per germline, CDR1 SGDLS and CDR2 YYNGEE. CDR3 sequence reads: CASSVSGRASDEQYF. The DNA for the CDR3 is TGTGCCAGCAGCGTAAGCGGGAGAGCTTCAGACGAGCAGTACTTC.

The chain recombines TRBV4-1 with TRBJ2-7; D could derive from TRBD1 or TRBD2 (5 bases each). The ends were cut back, 2 bases at V and 2 bases at J, with 16 bases in the middle. The CDR3 runs to 16 residues. Germline assignment: CDR1 MGHRA and CDR2 YSYEKL. The CDR3 DNA reads as TGCGCCAGCAGCCAACCGGGACGGAAAGTTCCCTACGAGCAGTACTTC. This encodes CASSQPGRKVPYEQYF.

The chain joins TRBV7-2 to TRBJ2-5, with D tentatively TRBD2 (6 bases). CDR3 length: 13 amino acids. V lost 4 bases and J 5 bases, leaving 11 bases between the germline ends. Germline loops: CDR1 SGHTA, CDR2 FQGNSA. The CDR3 protein is CASSSLARETQYF. In DNA form, the CDR3 reads TGTGCCAGCAGCTCCCTAGCGCGGGAGACCCAGTACTTC.

V is TRBV9 and J is TRBJ2-6, with D perhaps assigned TRBD1 or TRBD2 (5 bases each). In germline, CDR1 is SGDLS, CDR2 YYNGEE. The CDR3 has 18 amino acids. The V gene lost 4 bases and the J gene lost 0 bases, with 17 bases spanning the gap. The CDR3: CASSSQRGENSGANVLTF. The CDR3 bases are TGTGCCAGCAGCTCCCAGAGGGGAGAAAACTCTGGGGCCAACGTCCTGACTTTC.

The V call is TRBV5-1, the J call TRBJ2-7; perhaps TRBD2 as D (6 bases). Germline lookup yields CDR1 SGHRS and CDR2 YFSETQ. Trimming removed 4 bases from V and 3 bases from J, with 14 bases in between. This CDR3 is 14 amino acids long. CDR3 nucleotides: TGCGCCAGCAGCCCCGGGTCCGGGGGCTACGAGCAGTACTTC. Protein sequence: CASSPGSGGYEQYF.

The V call is TRBV7-9, the J call TRBJ1-2; D unresolved. This CDR3 region has 14 residues. Germline loops: CDR1 SEHNR, CDR2 FQNEAQ (reference sequence). Deletions cut 4 bases from V and 7 bases from J, with 16 bases between. CDR3 region: CASSYYFGESGYTF. The CDR3 DNA is TGTGCCAGCAGCTACTATTTCGGGGAAAGTGGCTACACCTTC.

This clone was picked up a small number of times. This rearrangement joins TRBV4-2 to TRBJ1-2, with D tentatively TRBD1 (6 bases). Trimming shortened V by 0 bases and J by 5 bases, and 13 bases separated the two germline ends. CDR1 is LGHNA, CDR2 YNFKEQ, per germline. The CDR3 totals 15 residues. The CDR3 protein is CASSQDRTALYGYTF. The CDR3 nucleotides read TGTGCCAGCAGCCAAGACCGGACAGCCCTATATGGCTACACCTTC.

The J gene is TRBJ2-3, the V gene TRBV6-7, with D perhaps matching TRBD2 (7 bases). TRBV6-7 carries the ORF label, with uncertain function. This CDR3 is 13 amino acids long. Trimming took 7 bases from V and 3 from J, leaving 11 bases between them. In DNA form, the CDR3 reads TGTGCCAGCATTGGGGGGGCAACAGATACGCAGTATTTT. This encodes CASIGGATDTQYF.

V usage is TRBV19 and J usage is TRBJ1-2; D is unclear. Deletions cut 2 bases from V and 4 bases from J, with 14 bases between. Germline CDR1 and CDR2: LNHDA and SQIVND (reference sequence). CDR3 length: 15 amino acids. Here the CDR3 reads CASSIWEGKGYGYTF. In DNA, the CDR3 is TGTGCCAGTAGTATATGGGAGGGTAAAGGCTATGGCTACACCTTC.

J is TRBJ1-2 and V is TRBV7-2; D is ambiguous. V was cut by 2 bases and J by 5 bases, with 18 bases left in between. The CDR3 runs 16 residues. CDR1 is SGHTA and CDR2 is FQGNSA in the germline V gene. CDR3 residues: CASSLQATEIPYGYTF. The CDR3 DNA sequence: TGTGCCAGCAGCTTACAAGCAACAGAAATTCCTTATGGCTACACCTTC.

This clone was counted a single time. The chain couples TRBV5-6 to TRBJ1-2; 9 bases match TRBD1. V lost 4 bases to trimming and J lost 5 bases; unmatched junction nucleotides: 15. The CDR3 loop spans 17 amino acids. Germline CDR1 reads SGHDT; CDR2 reads YYEEEE. CDR3 in amino acids: CASSGTGRETVRYGYTF. CDR3 nucleotides: TGTGCCAGCAGCGGGACAGGGAGGGAGACAGTGCGATATGGCTACACCTTC.

The chain couples TRBV29-1 to TRBJ1-5, with 7 bases matching TRBD1. The CDR3 consists of 14 residues. The germline CDR1 and CDR2 sequences are SQVTM and ANQGSEA. Unmatched junction bases numbered 8, after V lost 6 bases and J lost 3 bases. In DNA, the CDR3 is TGCAGCGTGGGAGGACAGGAGCACAATCAGCCCCAGCATTTT. Its protein product is CSVGGQEHNQPQHF.